The T cell receptor beta chain described here comes from a study of blood T cell repertoires in COVID-19. Overall study: The samples span acute and convalescent COVID-19 from the United States, Italy and Spain. T cells, B-cell-depleted T cells, or PBMCs supplied cDNA or gDNA.

Germline CDR1 and CDR2: SEHNR and FQNEAQ (reference sequence). The V segment lost 7 bases and the J segment 5 bases; nucleotides outside the gene matches: 18. CDR3 length: 19 residues. Per the original data handling: Cell counts per sample came from amplifying reference gene primers. Data came from immunoSEQ multiplex PCR; TCRdb stores just in-frame clones and leaves some out. That table supplies the V and J calls and clone size; D and trimming were determined from the DNA. This sample has 150,000 to 200,000 clones; approximately 85% occur once, and the top ten carry 11%. Sequenced input: peripheral blood. This chain connects TRBV7-9 to TRBJ2-5, with 14 nucleotides matching TRBD2. This clonotype originated in a man aged 60 to 69 with active or convalescent COVID-19. The CDR3 region has the DNA TGTGCCAGCATCCTAACCGGGACTAGCGGGAGTTGGATGTCGGAGACCCAGTACTTC. Translation: CASILTGTSGSWMSETQYF.